The rows below give T cell receptor beta chains drawn from one sample of a study of blood T cell repertoires in COVID-19. Sequenced by immunoSEQ multiplex PCR; TCRdb stores in-frame clones only, minus some. The data contain around 100,000 clones, 75% to 90% of them singletons. The specimen was peripheral blood. The receptors originated from a woman in her 70s with active or convalescent COVID-19. The conserved cysteine and the conserved F or W are not part of the CDR3 here.

>TRBJ1-1|TRBV5-1
ASSLTGFTEAF
>TRBJ2-1|TRBV2
ASSDRTARNEQF
>TRBJ1-1|TRBV19
ASSFLPTGSGTPEAF
>TRBJ2-7|TRBV4-1
ASSRTGISDEQY
>TRBJ1-1|TRBV3-1/TRBV3-2
ASSQDDRAPAF
>TRBJ1-6|TRBV6-2/TRBV6-3
ASSRDRTISPLH
>TRBJ2-3|TRBV10-3
AITRGGAADTQY
>TRBJ1-5|TRBV28
ATQREVGQPNQPQH
>TRBJ2-6|TRBV4-3
ASSQTLAGAGANVLT
>TRBJ2-7|TRBV5-1
ASSRIADSTSSYEQY
>TRBJ2-2|TRBV7-9
ASRPDRATGELF
>TRBJ2-1|TRBV7-2
ASSSTGTDLYNEQF
>TRBJ1-3|TRBV20-1
SASIYSGNTIY
>TRBJ2-1|TRBV10-1
ASSESRGTSGQYNEQF
>TRBJ2-2|TRBV7-2
ASSLTRSGSAGPGELF
>TRBJ2-1|TRBV7-2
AVRVGSYNEQF
>TRBJ2-4|TRBV7-2
ASSPQGSIQY
>TRBJ1-2|TRBV10-3
ATTGGRRNYGYT
>TRBJ1-3|TRBV7-3
ASGSGTAGNTIY
>TRBJ1-1|TRBV3-1/TRBV3-2
ASSQGQGIGAF
>TRBJ2-7|TRBV18
ASSPRETGGYEQY
>TRBJ1-1|TRBV6-2/TRBV6-3
ASSYPLRSIETEAF
>TRBJ2-3|TRBV15
ATSRDRADRVDTQY
>TRBJ2-7|TRBV20-1
SGQGSNEQY
>TRBJ1-4|TRBV9
ASSEGPGTGDEKLF
>TRBJ2-2|TRBV18
ASSSLAGGTTGELF
>TRBJ1-3|TRBV6-1
ASSPSRNTIY
>TRBJ2-2|TRBV5-1
ASSNDFGVGELF
>TRBJ2-3|TRBV7-2
ASSSPGLAGDTQY
>TRBJ1-2|TRBV28
ASSAPGTDYYYGYT
>TRBJ1-2|TRBV20-1
SASPGPDYDYT
>TRBJ2-1|TRBV3-1/TRBV3-2
ASSDSGSSYNEQF
>TRBJ2-7|TRBV24-1
ATRGQIYEQY
>TRBJ1-2|TRBV30
AWSVRWDRDYGYT
>TRBJ2-5|TRBV5-1
ASGDGGPTQETQY
>TRBJ1-2|TRBV23-1
ASSQDGDSRLLGWGYT
>TRBJ1-2|TRBV6-5
ASSYPGGTGYT
>TRBJ1-4|TRBV25-1
ASRDRGKEKLF
>TRBJ2-7|TRBV5-1
ASSLSEGAEQY
>TRBJ1-1|TRBV5-1
ASRSATGVNTEAF
>TRBJ2-1|TRBV24-1
ATSHPTSSDEQF
>TRBJ2-1|TRBV4-1
ASSVAGYSYNEQF
>TRBJ2-1|TRBV6-6
ASSSRGTSGTNEQF
>TRBJ2-1|TRBV14
ASSQVETSDYNEQF
>TRBJ1-6|TRBV7-2
ASSEDSSYNSPLH
>TRBJ2-7|TRBV28
ASSFSVAPEQY
>TRBJ1-6|TRBV6-1
ASSELGQGLRNSPLH
>TRBJ2-5|TRBV7-2
ASSFRGHWETQY
>TRBJ2-1|TRBV5-1
ASSLTGLAEYNEQF
>TRBJ1-2|TRBV18
ASSPDSNYGYT
>TRBJ1-6|TRBV11-2
ASSPYSSYNSPLH
>TRBJ1-1|TRBV5-6
ASSPDRGANTEAF
>TRBJ2-2|TRBV4-3
ASSQARQSSRGTGELF